What follows are 27 T cell receptor beta chains derived from one specimen sequenced in a study of cytomegalovirus exposure and HLA in healthy donors. The PCR ran on 60 Vbeta and 13 Jbeta primers. Using immunoSEQ multiplex PCR, the repertoire was profiled, and TCRdb retains in-frame clones only, with some absent. The listing records around 100,000 clones. The source material was PBMCs. These receptors were obtained from a man aged 45-65 years in good health and CMV-seronegative.

The V gene is TRBV15, the J gene TRBJ2-7; TRBD2 might be the D (6 bases). This CDR3 is built from 13 residues. Trimming stripped 1 base from V and 6 bases from J, with 10 bases between. Germline V CDR1 and CDR2: LNHNV, YYDKDF (reference sequence). This chain's CDR3 is CATSRGGVVEQYF. The DNA of the CDR3 is TGTGCCACCAGCAGAGGCGGGGTGGTCGAGCAGTACTTC.

The chain carries TRBV7-2 and TRBJ2-2; 9 bases are a match to TRBD2. Germline V CDR1 and CDR2: SGHTA, FQGNSA. The length of the CDR3 is 16 residues. The junction had 10 bases not matched to a gene; V was cut back by 7 bases and J by 4 bases. CDR3 loop: CASTPRGGSATGELFF. The CDR3 nucleotides are TGTGCCAGCACCCCGCGGGGGGGCAGCGCCACCGGGGAGCTGTTTTTT.

This chain joins TRBV9 and TRBJ2-1; 7 nucleotides match TRBD2. The CDR3 runs 15 residues. Germline CDR1 is SGDLS and CDR2 is YYNGEE. With V trimmed by 4 bases and J by 1 base, 5 bases remained unmatched. In DNA, the CDR3 is TGTGCCAGCAGCACCCAAGCGGGGTCCTACAATGAGCAGTTCTTC. Its protein product is CASSTQAGSYNEQFF. The whole variable domain, remainder taken from reference TRBV9 and TRBJ2-1, is DSGVTQTPKHLITATGQRVTLRCSPRSGDLSVYWYQQSLDQGLQFLIQYYNGEERAKGNILERFSAQQFPDLHSELNLSSLELGDSALYFCASSTQAGSYNEQFFGPGTRLTVL.

This chain joins TRBV10-1 and TRBJ1-1; 8 positions match TRBD1. Germline CDR1 WNHNN, CDR2 SYGVQD (reference sequence). Trimming removed 4 bases from V and 0 bases from J; junction bases left unmatched: 7. The CDR3 extends over 16 amino acids. DNA of the CDR3: TGCGCCAGCAGTGGGGGGACAGGTGCCATGAACACTGAAGCTTTCTTT. Protein product: CASSGGTGAMNTEAFF.

The rearrangement links TRBV27 to TRBJ2-7; D remains ambiguous. There are 13 residues in the CDR3. Germline CDR1 reads MNHEY; CDR2 reads SMNVEV (reference sequence). Trimming took 2 bases from V and 2 from J, leaving 7 bases between them. This CDR3 is CASSLHGPYEQYF. The CDR3 nucleotides are TGTGCCAGCAGTTTACATGGGCCCTACGAGCAGTACTTC.

CDR3 in DNA: TGTGCCAGCAGTTACTCGCAGGGTTATGGCTACACCTTC. It is translated as CASSYSQGYGYTF. J is TRBJ1-2 and V is TRBV6-5; D is possibly TRBD1 (5 bases). The CDR3 sequence is 13 residues long. Germline V gives CDR1 MNHEY, CDR2 SVGAGI. Trimming pared 0 bases from V and 5 bases from J, leaving 7 bases between.

This chain uses TRBV15 with TRBJ1-1, with a possible D match to TRBD1 (5 bases). The CDR3 length is 15 residues. Germline V gene data show CDR1 as LNHNV and CDR2 as YYDKDF (reference sequence). Between the trimmed V and J ends, which lost 3 bases and 5 bases, there was a span of 16 bases. The CDR3 loop is CATSRNKGEGTEAFF. CDR3 coding DNA: TGTGCCACCAGCAGGAATAAAGGGGAGGGGACTGAAGCTTTCTTT.

The J gene is TRBJ1-6, the V gene TRBV6-5, with 9 bases identical to TRBD1. V lost 4 bases and J lost 10; bases outside the gene matches: 8. The CDR3 runs 15 residues. The germline V gene has CDR1 MNHEY and CDR2 SVGAGI. This CDR3 is CASSSAGQGLSPLHF. CDR3 DNA: TGTGCCAGCAGTTCGGCTGGACAGGGGTTGTCACCCCTCCACTTT.

This chain links TRBV6-5 with TRBJ2-2, with 8 bases matching TRBD1. The CDR3 length is 15 residues. Trimming at V came to 0 bases and at J to 10 bases, leaving 7 bases not matched to a gene. Germline lookup yields CDR1 MNHEY and CDR2 SVGAGI. Here the CDR3 reads CASSYSGDRLVELFF. The CDR3 DNA reads as TGTGCCAGCAGTTACTCCGGGGACAGGCTGGTGGAGCTGTTTTTT.

The J gene is TRBJ2-5, the V gene TRBV5-4; D perhaps matches TRBD1 (6 bases). V was trimmed by 0 bases and J by 11 bases, leaving 14 bases between them. The CDR3 loop spans 13 amino acids. Germline CDR1 SGHNT, CDR2 YYREEE (reference sequence). This CDR3 reads CASSLGQGLEQYF. DNA for the CDR3: TGTGCCAGCAGCTTGGGGCAGGGGCTGGAGCAGTACTTC.

The J gene is TRBJ2-1, the V gene TRBV18, with no clear D. Trimming shortened V by 3 bases and J by 1 base, and 7 bases separated the two germline ends. CDR1 and CDR2 (germline): KGHSH, LQKENI. The CDR3 is made up of 14 amino acids. The CDR3 sequence is CASSPNLSYNEQFF. The CDR3 DNA follows: TGTGCCAGCTCACCTAATCTTTCCTACAATGAGCAGTTCTTC.

This chain joins TRBV7-6 and TRBJ1-1; TRBD1 might be the D (6 bases). The ends were cut back, 8 bases at V and 8 bases at J, with 12 bases in the middle. Per germline, CDR1 SGHVS and CDR2 FNYEAQ. The CDR3 length is 11 residues. The CDR3 region is CASSLTGEAFF. The CDR3 nucleotides are TGTGCCAGCTCCCTTACAGGGGAAGCTTTCTTT.

This chain connects TRBV19 to TRBJ1-3, with TRBD1 matching over 12 bases. CDR1 and CDR2 (germline): LNHDA, SQIVND (reference sequence). The trim removed 9 bases at V and 0 bases at J, leaving 3 bases unmatched. The CDR3 is made up of 15 amino acids. The CDR3 here is CASRDRGLSGNTIYF. The CDR3 DNA reads TGTGCCAGCAGGGACAGGGGGCTCTCTGGAAACACCATATATTTT. The full variable domain, in which reference TRBV19 and TRBJ1-3 provide the parts outside the CDR3, is DGGITQSPKYLFRKEGQNVTLSCEQNLNHDAMYWYRQDPGQGLRLIYYSQIVNDFQKGDIAEGYSVSREKKESFPLTVTSAQKNPTAFYLCASRDRGLSGNTIYFGEGSWLTVV.

The chain employs TRBV9 and TRBJ2-5; the D gene is possibly TRBD1 (6 bases). The end of the DNA aligns better with TRBJ2-7, so the J call may be wrong. CDR3 length equals 13 residues. Germline CDR1 and CDR2: SGDLS and YYNGEE. CDR3: CASSVGTANEQYF. CDR3 coding DNA: TGTGCCAGCAGCGTAGGGACAGCTAACGAGCAGTACTTC.

The chain couples TRBV2 to TRBJ1-5, with a possible D match to TRBD1 (6 bases). The germline CDR1 and CDR2 sequences are SNHLY and FYNNEI. The CDR3 sequence is 14 residues long. V was trimmed by 1 base and J by 4 bases, leaving 8 bases between them. Here the CDR3 DNA reads TGTGCCAGCAGTGAAGTAGGGGGTAATCAGCCCCAGCATTTT. It is translated as CASSEVGGNQPQHF.

The V gene is TRBV9, the J gene TRBJ2-7; 10 bases fit TRBD2. The CDR3 has 14 residues. Germline V CDR1 and CDR2: SGDLS, YYNGEE. The ends lost 7 bases at V and 4 bases at J; junction bases unmatched: 8. CDR3: CASGGGTSDYEQYF. For the CDR3, the DNA is TGTGCCAGCGGAGGGGGGACTAGCGATTACGAGCAGTACTTC.

The gene calls are TRBV7-2 and TRBJ1-5; D ambiguous. The CDR3 has 15 amino acids. Between the trimmed V and J ends, which lost 5 bases and 1 base, there was a span of 12 bases. From germline, CDR1 is SGHTA and CDR2 FQGNSA. This CDR3 reads CASSPRLHSNQPQHF. The DNA of the CDR3 is TGTGCCAGCAGCCCCCGACTCCACAGCAATCAGCCCCAGCATTTT.

The chain links TRBV29-1 to TRBJ2-7, with D maybe TRBD1 (5 bases). The CDR3 totals 13 residues. V lost 7 bases to trimming and J lost 2 bases, with 15 bases between them. Per the germline V gene, CDR1 is SQVTM and CDR2 is ANQGSEA. The CDR3 region has the DNA TGCAGCGGAACGGGTGACAGTCCCTACGAGCAGTACTTC. Protein: CSGTGDSPYEQYF.

This sequence joins TRBV15 and TRBJ1-2; 8 bases fit TRBD1. Germline V gene data show CDR1 as LNHNV and CDR2 as YYDKDF (reference sequence). The CDR3 runs to 15 residues. V was clipped by 2 bases and J by 2 bases; unmatched bases: 4. CDR3 loop: CATSRLRDRNYGYTF. Written as DNA, the CDR3 is TGTGCCACCAGCAGACTGAGGGACAGGAACTATGGCTACACCTTC.

The chain couples TRBV5-1 to TRBJ1-2, with D maybe TRBD1 (6 bases). The CDR3 consists of 14 residues. Germline CDR1 reads SGHRS; CDR2 reads YFSETQ. With 2 bases removed from V and 6 bases from J, the gap between germline ends came to 14 bases. CDR3 region: CASSLGQTMNGYTF. CDR3 nucleotide sequence: TGCGCCAGCAGCTTAGGACAGACCATGAATGGCTACACCTTC.

A word on this clone: The same CDR3 can be traced to other DNA sequences in this sample. The CDR3: CASSGQGGTDTQYF. The CDR3 region has the DNA TGCGCCAGCAGCGGACAGGGGGGGACAGATACGCAGTATTTT. This sequence joins TRBV5-1 and TRBJ2-3; 10 nucleotides align to TRBD1. Germline V gene sequence: CDR1 SGHRS, CDR2 YFSETQ. V shed 4 bases, J shed 3 bases, and the junction held 2 bases outside the gene matches. The CDR3 is made up of 14 amino acids.

V is TRBV7-6 and J is TRBJ2-2; no firm D call. This CDR3 comprises 13 residues. From germline, CDR1 is SGHVS and CDR2 FNYEAQ. Deletions cut 3 bases from V and 4 bases from J, with 6 bases between. CDR3: CASSFSGTGELFF. In DNA form, the CDR3 reads TGTGCCAGCAGCTTCTCAGGCACCGGGGAGCTGTTTTTT.

The chain joins TRBV7-2 to TRBJ2-7; TRBD2 agrees at 12 bases. The J segment lost 5 bases and the V segment lost 0 bases, leaving 8 bases of the junction unmatched. The CDR3 extends over 17 amino acids. Germline V gene lookup returns CDR1 SGHTA and CDR2 FQGNSA. CDR3 nucleotides: TGTGCCAGCAGCTTAGCTCCACTAGCGGGAGGTTCGAACGAGCAGTACTTC. Its translation is CASSLAPLAGGSNEQYF.

The V gene is TRBV11-2, the J gene TRBJ1-1; D remains ambiguous. Germline V gene sequence: CDR1 SGHAT, CDR2 FQNNGV. V dropped 1 base and J dropped 4 bases, with 13 bases sitting between them. The CDR3 consists of 15 residues. The CDR3, as DNA: TGTGCCAGCAGCTTAGTCCCCGTAGGGAGCACTGAAGCTTTCTTT. It yields the protein CASSLVPVGSTEAFF.

This chain links TRBV7-9 with TRBJ1-2; the D gene is possibly TRBD1 (6 bases). Germline CDR1 SEHNR, CDR2 FQNEAQ (reference sequence). The V and J ends lost 0 bases and 4 bases respectively, with 12 bases between them. The CDR3 has 15 amino acids. The CDR3 is CASSLAQDSVYGYTF. DNA of the CDR3: TGTGCCAGCAGCTTAGCTCAGGACAGTGTCTATGGCTACACCTTC.

About this clone: The junction differs from germline at one of its ends, possibly a read error. The same CDR3 also results from other DNA sequences found in this sample. This chain joins TRBV5-4 and TRBJ2-2; 8 bases line up with TRBD1. CDR1 is SGHNT and CDR2 is YYREEE in the germline V gene (reference sequence). The CDR3 runs to 15 residues. CDR3 coding DNA: TGCGCCAGCAGCCCCGGGACAGGGAACACCGGGGAGCTGTTTTTT. It codes for CASSPGTGNTGELFF.

J is TRBJ2-7 and V is TRBV7-2; no clear D gene. Germline V lookup: CDR1 SGHTA, CDR2 FQGNSA. This CDR3 contains 11 residues. Between the trimmed V and J ends, which lost 5 bases and 6 bases, there was a span of 8 bases. CDR3 sequence (DNA): TGTGCCAGCAGCGCTCAAGCCGAGCAGTACTTC. This translates into CASSAQAEQYF.